This T cell receptor beta chain derives from a study of T cells after yellow fever vaccination. Each CDR3 protein is one row after TCRdb ran MiXCR on the 5' RACE reads. This table holds approximately 580,000 distinct CDR3 sequences, around 16% found once. With V trimmed by 1 base and J by 18 bases, 5 bases remained unmatched. The CDR3 loop spans 12 amino acids. Germline V gene data show CDR1 as SGHAT and CDR2 as FQNNGV. The V gene is TRBV11-2, the J gene TRBJ1-6, with TRBD1 identical over 8 bases. The sequence was collected from a man aged 18 to 29 who received the YFV17D yellow fever vaccine. Source: PBMCs, taken less than 6 days after the first yellow fever vaccination. The CDR3 region has the DNA TGTGCCAGCAGCTTAGGGTGGGGACAGGACCACTTT. Residues: CASSLGWGQDHF.